This TCR beta chain is drawn from a study of shared clonotypes between healthy human individuals. Study-wide points: Clonotype sharing across donors was expected to vary with sequencing depth.

CDR1 is MNHEY, CDR2 SVGAGI, per germline. Trimming cost V 6 bases and J 0 bases, with 10 bases left between them. The CDR3 runs to 14 residues. With respect to this clone: Its antigen remains unknown.

Some 30,000 T cell genomes (about 280 ng DNA) went into each PBMC replicate. Unsorted PBMC DNA was sequenced on ten immunoSEQ deep assay plates. As handled by the study authors: Filtering differed because ImmunoSEQ produced junction-only sequences that carried no quality scores. The method was immunoSEQ multiplex PCR; TCRdb's version includes in-frame clones alone and lacks a portion of them. D and trimming were read from the DNA, whereas the V and J calls and clone size are those reported in that table. Here the sample spans approximately 500,000 clones, 60% to 80% being singletons. The origin of this receptor is a woman in her thirties or forties in good health. Some clones in this sample may be carry-over from other donors' samples. Sequenced material: PBMCs. This chain links TRBV6-5 with TRBJ2-3; no reliable D call. Written as DNA, the CDR3 is TGTGCCAGCAGCCCCCACCGGAGCACAGATACGCAGTATTTT. This codes for CASSPHRSTDTQYF.